This TCR beta chain was observed in a study of PD-1 blockade in mismatch repair-deficient tumors. This sample's time point: 10-day in vitro stimulation with candidate neoantigen peptide 6. All patients were mismatch repair deficient, assessed by either PCR or immunohistochemistry. TCRs were sequenced from a few patients responding to pembrolizumab. A roughly ten-day in vitro culture was run per each of roughly 7 reactive peptides. As regards this clone: Antigen unknown.

The V gene lost 0 bases and the J gene lost 2 bases, with 11 bases spanning the gap. The CDR3 is 15 residues long. From germline, CDR1 is SGHAT and CDR2 FQNNGV. The table came from immunoSEQ multiplex PCR; TCRdb's copy has only in-frame clones and leaves some out. Among roughly 14,000 clones listed, about 85% were seen once. The sequencing used cells cultured in vitro, collected from a patient treated with pembrolizumab. The chain uses TRBV11-2 and TRBJ2-7, with D possibly TRBD1 on 6 matching bases. The receptor's source is an adult with mismatch repair-deficient cancer. CDR3 sequence: CASSLDPGVTYEQYF. DNA for the CDR3: TGTGCCAGCAGCTTAGACCCAGGGGTTACCTACGAGCAGTACTTC. Full variable domain (remainder filled in from reference TRBV11-2 and TRBJ2-7): EAGVAQSPRYKIIEKRQSVAFWCNPISGHATLYWYQQILGQGPKLLIQFQNNGVVDDSQLPKDRFSAERLKGVDSTLKIQPAKLEDSAVYLCASSLDPGVTYEQYFGPGTRLTVT.